This record concerns one T cell receptor beta chain sequence. The record originates from a study of cytomegalovirus exposure and HLA in healthy donors. The donors were healthy bone marrow donors. It was with 60 Vbeta and 13 Jbeta primers that the PCR ran. Profiled with immunoSEQ multiplex PCR; TCRdb holds only in-frame clones, not every one. The table lists 100,000 to 150,000 clones. This CDR3 spans 15 amino acids. The J segment lost 4 bases and the V segment lost 10 bases, leaving 8 bases of the junction unmatched. The germline V gene has CDR1 MDHEN and CDR2 SYDVKM. Source material: PBMCs. The J gene is TRBJ2-6, the V gene TRBV28; TRBD1 matches at 9 bases. The source of this sequence is a woman in her thirties or forties in good health and CMV-seronegative. In nucleotides, the CDR3 is TGTGCCACCGGACAGGGGTCGACCGGGGCCAACGTCCTGACTTTC. Residues: CATGQGSTGANVLTF.